This T cell receptor (beta chain) was sequenced for a study of CXCR3-negative and CXCR3-positive naive CD8 T cells. Study findings and constraints: The study found that naive CXCR3-negative and CXCR3-positive cells shared TRBV-TRBJ usage, while memory cells differed. No difference in surface CD5 was seen between naive subsets, and TCR strength was inferred from TRB CDR3 properties.

TRB cDNA was prepared as libraries by UMI-labeled 5' RACE. TCRdb re-called the 5' RACE reads and shows each CDR3 protein once, DNA omitted. The data show 55,000 to 70,000 distinct CDR3 sequences, and the top ten clones hold around 20%. Every subset of CD8+ T cells was sorted in triplicate at approximately 310,000 cells each. Points on this clonotype: Its antigen is not known.

The CDR3 has 16 amino acids. Looked up from germline, CDR1 is SGDLS and CDR2 is YYNGEE. This chain uses TRBV9 with TRBJ2-1; TCRdb gives TRBD1 as the D gene, but with no DNA this cannot be confirmed. The source is a human donor in good health. Some clones in this sample may be carry-over from other donors' samples. Sequenced material: memory CD8+ T cells from blood. This CDR3 reads CASSGWGQGYYNEQFF. The variable domain in full, completed from reference TRBV9 and TRBJ2-1, reads DSGVTQTPKHLITATGQRVTLRCSPRSGDLSVYWYQQSLDQGLQFLIQYYNGEERAKGNILERFSAQQFPDLHSELNLSSLELGDSALYFCASSGWGQGYYNEQFFGPGTRLTVL.